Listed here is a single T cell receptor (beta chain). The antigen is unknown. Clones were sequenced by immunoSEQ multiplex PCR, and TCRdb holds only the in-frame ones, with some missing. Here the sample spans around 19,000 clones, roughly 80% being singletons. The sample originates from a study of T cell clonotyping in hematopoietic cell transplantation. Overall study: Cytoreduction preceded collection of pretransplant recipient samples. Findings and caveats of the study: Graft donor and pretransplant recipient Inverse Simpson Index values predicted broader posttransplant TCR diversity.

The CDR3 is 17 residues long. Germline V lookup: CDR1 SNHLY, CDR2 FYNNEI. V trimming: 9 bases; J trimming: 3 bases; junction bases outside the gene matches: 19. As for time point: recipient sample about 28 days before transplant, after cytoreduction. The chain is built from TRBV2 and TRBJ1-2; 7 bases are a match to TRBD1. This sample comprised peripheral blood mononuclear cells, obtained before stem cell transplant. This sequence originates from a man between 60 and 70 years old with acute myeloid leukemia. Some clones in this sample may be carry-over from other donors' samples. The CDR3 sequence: CARDRDRDNYGDYGYTF. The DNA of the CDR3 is TGTGCCAGAGACCGGGACAGAGATAACTATGGGGACTATGGCTACACCTTC. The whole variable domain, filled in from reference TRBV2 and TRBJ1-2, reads EPEVTQTPSHQVTQMGQEVILRCVPISNHLYFYWYRQILGQKVEFLVSFYNNEISEKSEIFDDQFSVERPDGSNFTLKIRSTKLEDSAMYFCARDRDRDNYGDYGYTFGSGTRLTVV.